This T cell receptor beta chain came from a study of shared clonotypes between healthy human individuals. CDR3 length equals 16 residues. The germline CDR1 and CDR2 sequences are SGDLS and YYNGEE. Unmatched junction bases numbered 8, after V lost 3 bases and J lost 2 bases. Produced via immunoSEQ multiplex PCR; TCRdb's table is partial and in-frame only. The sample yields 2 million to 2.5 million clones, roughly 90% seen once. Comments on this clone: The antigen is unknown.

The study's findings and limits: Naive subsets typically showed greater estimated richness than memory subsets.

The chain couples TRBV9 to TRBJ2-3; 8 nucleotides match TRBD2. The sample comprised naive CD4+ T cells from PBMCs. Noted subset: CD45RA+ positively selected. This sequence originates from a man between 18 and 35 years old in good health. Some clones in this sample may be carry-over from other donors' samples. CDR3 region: CASSAHRLATTDTQYF. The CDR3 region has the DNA TGTGCCAGCAGCGCCCACCGACTAGCGACCACAGATACGCAGTATTTT.